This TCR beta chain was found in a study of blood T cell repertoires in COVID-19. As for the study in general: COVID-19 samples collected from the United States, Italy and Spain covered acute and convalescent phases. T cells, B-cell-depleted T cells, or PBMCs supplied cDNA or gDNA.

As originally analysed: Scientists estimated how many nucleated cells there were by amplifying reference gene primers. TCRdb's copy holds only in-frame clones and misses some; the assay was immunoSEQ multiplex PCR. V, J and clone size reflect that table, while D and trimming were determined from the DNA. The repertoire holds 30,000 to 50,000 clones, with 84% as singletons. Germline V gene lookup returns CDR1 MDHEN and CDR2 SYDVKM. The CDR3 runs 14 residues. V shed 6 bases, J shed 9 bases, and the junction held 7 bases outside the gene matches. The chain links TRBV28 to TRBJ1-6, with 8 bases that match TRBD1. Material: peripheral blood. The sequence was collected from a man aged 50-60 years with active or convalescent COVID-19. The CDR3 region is CASSSGQVGSPLHF. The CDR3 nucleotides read TGTGCCAGCAGCTCGGGACAGGTTGGTTCACCCCTCCACTTT.